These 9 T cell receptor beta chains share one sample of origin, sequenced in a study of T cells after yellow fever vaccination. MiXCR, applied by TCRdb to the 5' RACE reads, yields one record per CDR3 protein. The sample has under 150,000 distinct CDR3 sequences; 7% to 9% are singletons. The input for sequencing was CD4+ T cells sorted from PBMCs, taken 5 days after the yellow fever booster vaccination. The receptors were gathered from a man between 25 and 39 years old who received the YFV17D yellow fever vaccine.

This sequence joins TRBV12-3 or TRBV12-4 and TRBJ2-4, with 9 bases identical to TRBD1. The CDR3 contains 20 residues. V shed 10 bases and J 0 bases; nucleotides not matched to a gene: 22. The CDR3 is CATPSAWDRVKPEAKNIQYF. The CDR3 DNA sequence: TGTGCCACTCCAAGCGCCTGGGACAGGGTAAAGCCGGAAGCCAAAAACATTCAGTACTTC.

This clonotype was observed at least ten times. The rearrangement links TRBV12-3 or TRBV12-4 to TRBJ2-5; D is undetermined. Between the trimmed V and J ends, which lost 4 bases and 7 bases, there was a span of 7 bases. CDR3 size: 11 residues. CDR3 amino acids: CASSSAVTQYF. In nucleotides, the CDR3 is TGTGCCAGCAGTTCCGCGGTGACCCAGTACTTC.

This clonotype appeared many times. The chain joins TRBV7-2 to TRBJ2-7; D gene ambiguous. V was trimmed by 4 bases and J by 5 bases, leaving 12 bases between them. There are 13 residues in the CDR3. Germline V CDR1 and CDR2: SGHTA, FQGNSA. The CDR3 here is CASSSKGRHEQYF. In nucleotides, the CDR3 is TGTGCCAGCAGCTCAAAGGGTCGCCACGAGCAGTACTTC.

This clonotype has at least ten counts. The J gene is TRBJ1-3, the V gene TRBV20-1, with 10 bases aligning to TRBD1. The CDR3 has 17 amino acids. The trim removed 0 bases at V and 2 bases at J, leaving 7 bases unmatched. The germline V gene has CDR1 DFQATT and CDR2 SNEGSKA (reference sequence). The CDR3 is CSARDPRQGATGNTIYF. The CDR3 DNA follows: TGCAGTGCTAGAGATCCGAGACAGGGGGCGACTGGAAACACCATATATTTT.

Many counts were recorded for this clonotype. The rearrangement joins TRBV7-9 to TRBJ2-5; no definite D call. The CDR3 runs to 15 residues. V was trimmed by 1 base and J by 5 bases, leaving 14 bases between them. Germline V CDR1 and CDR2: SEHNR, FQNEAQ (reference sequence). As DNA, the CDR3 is TGTGCCAGCAGCTTAGATGAGCTTGTCGGGGAGACCCAGTACTTC. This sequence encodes CASSLDELVGETQYF.

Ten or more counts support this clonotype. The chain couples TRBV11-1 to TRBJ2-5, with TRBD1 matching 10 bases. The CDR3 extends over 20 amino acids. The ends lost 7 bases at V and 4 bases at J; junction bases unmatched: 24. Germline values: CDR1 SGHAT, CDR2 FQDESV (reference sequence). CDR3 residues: CASTPRLRGPGQGSAETQYF. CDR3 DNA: TGTGCCAGCACCCCCCGCTTAAGGGGTCCGGGACAGGGGTCAGCAGAGACCCAGTACTTC.

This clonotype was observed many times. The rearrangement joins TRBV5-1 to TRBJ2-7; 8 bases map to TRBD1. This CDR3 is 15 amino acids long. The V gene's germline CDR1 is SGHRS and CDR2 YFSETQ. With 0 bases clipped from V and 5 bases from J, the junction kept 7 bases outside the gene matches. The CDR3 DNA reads TGCGCCAGCAGCTTGGATGGACAGGGTATCCACGAGCAGTACTTC. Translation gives CASSLDGQGIHEQYF.

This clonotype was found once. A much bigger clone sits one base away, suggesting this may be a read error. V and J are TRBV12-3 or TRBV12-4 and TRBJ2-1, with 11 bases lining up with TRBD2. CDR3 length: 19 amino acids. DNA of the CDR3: TGTGTCAGCAGTTTAGCCAAAGCACGGACTAGCGGGTCCCACAATGAGCAGTTCTTC. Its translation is CVSSLAKARTSGSHNEQFF.

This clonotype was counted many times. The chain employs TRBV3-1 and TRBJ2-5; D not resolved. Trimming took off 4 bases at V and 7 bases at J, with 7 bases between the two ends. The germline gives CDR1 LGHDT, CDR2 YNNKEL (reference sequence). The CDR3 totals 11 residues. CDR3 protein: CASSPDRTQYF. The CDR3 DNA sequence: TGTGCCAGCAGCCCAGACCGGACCCAGTACTTC.